This passage covers 11 T cell receptor beta chains from one sample sequenced in a study of Ad26.COV2.S vaccination and SARS-CoV-2 variants (dated by TCRdb to about 2021). This specimen's time point label, per the study, means: individuals recovered from natural SARS-CoV-2 infection. The library relied on the immunoSEQ multiplex PCR assay. Entries here come from immuneACCESS through TCRdb and include only in-frame sequences with V and J called. Some clones fail to appear in such tables; in the studies checked, an unresolved V gene covers under half of the shortfall, and the cause of the remainder is unknown. The table for this sample lists roughly 92,000 clones; more than 65% of them were counted only once. Around a sixth of the sample is taken by the ten largest. The sequencing used peripheral blood, collected after recovery from COVID-19. Receptor source: a human donor who had recovered from COVID-19.

The rearrangement uses TRBV27 and TRBJ1-4; D gene unclear. Germline CDR1 reads MNHEY; CDR2 reads SMNVEV (reference sequence). This CDR3 has 15 amino acids. The V end lost 3 bases, the J end lost 3 bases, and 11 bases lay between the germline ends. The CDR3 nucleotides are TGTGCCAGCAGTTTGGATTGGGCCTCTAATGAAAAACTGTTTTTT. It specifies CASSLDWASNEKLFF.

The chain links TRBV19 to TRBJ1-1; no clear D gene. From germline, CDR1 is LNHDA and CDR2 SQIVND (reference sequence). This CDR3 is 12 amino acids long. The ends were cut back, 9 bases at V and 10 bases at J, with 18 bases in the middle. The CDR3 spells CASHGENWRAFF. CDR3 nucleotides: TGTGCCAGCCACGGGGAGAATTGGCGAGCTTTCTTT.

DNA for the CDR3: TGTGCCAGCAGCTTAGAACGGATCCCCGTTTCTCTCTACGAGCAGTACTTC. This encodes CASSLERIPVSLYEQYF. V gene TRBV7-6 combines with J gene TRBJ2-7; no firm D call. The V gene lost 1 base and the J gene lost 3 bases, with 19 bases spanning the gap. CDR1 and CDR2 from the germline V gene are SGHVS and FNYEAQ. The CDR3 length is 17 residues.

A note on this clone: A junction boundary mismatches the germline segment, possibly from a read error. As DNA, the CDR3 is TGTGCCAGCAGGGAAGCGGGACCAGATACGCAGTATTTT. Protein: CASREAGPDTQYF. This chain joins TRBV2 and TRBJ2-3; 7 bases agree with TRBD2. Germline V gene data show CDR1 as SNHLY and CDR2 as FYNNEI. The CDR3 covers 13 residues.

The chain couples TRBV6-2 or TRBV6-3 to TRBJ1-1, with 8 bases that match TRBD1. Per germline, CDR1 MNHEY and CDR2 SVGEGT. The CDR3 loop spans 18 amino acids. With 6 bases clipped from V and 0 bases from J, the junction kept 15 bases outside the gene matches. The CDR3 here is CASSAQFRAGGLNTEAFF. The CDR3 region has the DNA TGTGCCAGCAGCGCCCAGTTCCGGGCAGGGGGCTTGAACACTGAAGCTTTCTTT.

V is TRBV6-5 and J is TRBJ2-7; D not resolved. Germline V gene sequence: CDR1 MNHEY, CDR2 SVGAGI. The CDR3 extends over 12 amino acids. Trimming shortened V by 6 bases and J by 4 bases, and 10 bases separated the two germline ends. The CDR3 protein is CASRGSSYEQYF. The DNA of the CDR3 is TGTGCCAGCAGGGGGTCTTCATACGAGCAGTACTTC.

The chain joins TRBV20-1 to TRBJ2-3, with D unclear. The V and J ends lost 4 bases and 4 bases respectively, with 3 bases between them. The germline CDR1 and CDR2 sequences are DFQATT and SNEGSKA (reference sequence). The CDR3 has 10 amino acids. The CDR3 protein is CSATSDTQYF. DNA of the CDR3: TGCAGTGCTACCTCAGATACGCAGTATTTT.

The chain links TRBV19 to TRBJ1-5; no clear D. Trimming left V 8 bases short and J 5 bases short, with 7 bases between. From germline, CDR1 is LNHDA and CDR2 SQIVND (reference sequence). The CDR3 sequence is 11 residues long. The CDR3 nucleotides are TGTGCCAGTTGGGGTTATCAGCCCCAGCATTTT. Residues: CASWGYQPQHF.

V gene TRBV27 combines with J gene TRBJ2-1; TRBD2 might be the D (5 bases). V was clipped by 5 bases and J by 2 bases, with 10 bases between them. CDR3 length: 14 amino acids. Germline-derived CDR1 and CDR2 are MNHEY and SMNVEV (reference sequence). In DNA form, the CDR3 reads TGTGCCAGCAGTCCCCGGGGTACCTACAATGAGCAGTTCTTC. Translating it yields CASSPRGTYNEQFF.

To note about this clone: Other DNA variants within this sample encode the same CDR3. V gene TRBV20-1 combines with J gene TRBJ1-1, with unresolved D. Germline CDR1 is DFQATT and CDR2 is SNEGSKA (reference sequence). V lost 3 bases and J lost 8, with 10 bases in between. The CDR3 is 11 amino acids. Here the CDR3 DNA reads TGCAGTGCTAGTTTGGGGAGGGAAGCTTTCTTT. This encodes CSASLGREAFF.

Only one count was recorded for this clone. The chain recombines TRBV15 with TRBJ2-5; 7 bases are a match to TRBD1. Losses at the gene ends were 0 bases for V and 4 bases for J; bases not matched to a gene: 11. Per the germline V gene, CDR1 is LNHNV and CDR2 is YYDKDF (reference sequence). The CDR3 extends over 17 amino acids. Here the CDR3 reads CATSRDYPDGQAETQYF. The CDR3 region has the DNA TGTGCCACCAGCAGAGATTACCCGGATGGACAGGCAGAGACCCAGTACTTC.